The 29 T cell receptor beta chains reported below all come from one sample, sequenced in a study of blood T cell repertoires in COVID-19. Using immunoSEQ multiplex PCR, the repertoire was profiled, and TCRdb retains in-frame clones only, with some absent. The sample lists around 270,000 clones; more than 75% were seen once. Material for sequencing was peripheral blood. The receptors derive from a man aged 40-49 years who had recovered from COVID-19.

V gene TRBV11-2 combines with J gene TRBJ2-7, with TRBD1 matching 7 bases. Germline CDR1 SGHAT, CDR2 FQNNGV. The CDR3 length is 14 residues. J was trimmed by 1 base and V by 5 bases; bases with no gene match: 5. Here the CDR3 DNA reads TGTGCCAGCAGCCCTATGGGACAGTCCTACGAGCAGTACTTC. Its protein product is CASSPMGQSYEQYF.

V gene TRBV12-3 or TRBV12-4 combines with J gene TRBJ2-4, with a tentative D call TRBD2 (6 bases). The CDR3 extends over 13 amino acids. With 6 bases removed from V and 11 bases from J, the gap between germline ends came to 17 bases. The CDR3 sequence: CASRRDWDTLQYF. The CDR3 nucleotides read TGTGCCAGCAGACGGGACTGGGATACCCTTCAGTACTTC.

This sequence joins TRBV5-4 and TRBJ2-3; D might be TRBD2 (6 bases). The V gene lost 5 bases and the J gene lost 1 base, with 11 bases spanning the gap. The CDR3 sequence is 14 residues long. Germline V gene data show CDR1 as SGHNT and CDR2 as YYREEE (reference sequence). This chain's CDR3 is CASRGGQRTDTQYF. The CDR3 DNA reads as TGTGCCAGCAGGGGGGGTCAACGCACAGATACGCAGTATTTT.

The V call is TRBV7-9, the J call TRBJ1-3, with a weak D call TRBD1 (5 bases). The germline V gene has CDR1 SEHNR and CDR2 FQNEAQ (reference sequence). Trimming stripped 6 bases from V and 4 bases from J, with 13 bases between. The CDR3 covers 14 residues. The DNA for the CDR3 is TGTGCCAGCAGTCCAGGAGGGACGGGAAACACCATATATTTT. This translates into CASSPGGTGNTIYF. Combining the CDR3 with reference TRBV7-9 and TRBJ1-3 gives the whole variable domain DTGVSQNPRHKITKRGQNVTFRCDPISEHNRLYWYRQTLGQGPEFLTYFQNEAQLEKSRLLSDRFSAERPKGSFSTLEIQRTEQGDSAMYLCASSPGGTGNTIYFGEGSWLTVV.

This chain's CDR3 is CASSLRQGRTEAFF. CDR3 DNA sequence: TGTGCCAGCAGCTTGCGACAGGGGCGGACTGAAGCTTTCTTT. The chain links TRBV5-4 to TRBJ1-1, with 8 bases aligning to TRBD1. This CDR3 is built from 14 residues. Germline V lookup: CDR1 SGHNT, CDR2 YYREEE (reference sequence). J lost 5 bases, V lost 1 base, and 4 bases had no gene match. The full variable domain, its missing parts supplied by reference TRBV5-4 and TRBJ1-1, is ETGVTQSPTHLIKTRGQQVTLRCSSQSGHNTVSWYQQALGQGPQFIFQYYREEENGRGNFPPRFSGLQFPNYSSELNVNALELDDSALYLCASSLRQGRTEAFFGQGTRLTVV.

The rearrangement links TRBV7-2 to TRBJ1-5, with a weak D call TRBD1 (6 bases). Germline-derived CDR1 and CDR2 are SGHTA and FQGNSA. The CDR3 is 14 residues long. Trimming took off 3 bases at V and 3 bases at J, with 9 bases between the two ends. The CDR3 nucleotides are TGTGCCAGCAGCTTTCCAGGGGTCAATCAGCCCCAGCATTTT. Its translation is CASSFPGVNQPQHF.

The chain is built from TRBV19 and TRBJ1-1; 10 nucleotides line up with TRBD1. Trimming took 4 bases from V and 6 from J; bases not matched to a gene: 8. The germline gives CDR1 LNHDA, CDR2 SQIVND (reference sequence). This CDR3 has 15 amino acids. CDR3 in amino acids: CASSSSFGTGAEAFF. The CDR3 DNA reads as TGTGCCAGTAGTAGCTCGTTCGGGACAGGGGCTGAAGCTTTCTTT.

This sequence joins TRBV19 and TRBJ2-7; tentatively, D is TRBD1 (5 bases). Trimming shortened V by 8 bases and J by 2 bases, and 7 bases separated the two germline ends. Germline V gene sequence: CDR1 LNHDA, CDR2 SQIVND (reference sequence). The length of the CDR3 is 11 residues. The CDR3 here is CASGHPYEQYF. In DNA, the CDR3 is TGTGCCAGTGGACATCCCTACGAGCAGTACTTC.

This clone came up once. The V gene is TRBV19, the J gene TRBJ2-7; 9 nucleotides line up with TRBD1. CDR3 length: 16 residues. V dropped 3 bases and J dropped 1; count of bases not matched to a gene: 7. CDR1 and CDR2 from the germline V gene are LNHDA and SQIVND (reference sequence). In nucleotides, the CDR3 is TGTGCCAGTAGTATTAGGCTGGACAGGGGTTCCTACGAGCAGTACTTC. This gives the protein CASSIRLDRGSYEQYF.

The CDR3 region is CASSSPRTGGADTQYF. CDR3 DNA: TGTGCCAGCAGCTCCCCTAGGACAGGGGGCGCAGATACGCAGTATTTT. This chain links TRBV5-4 with TRBJ2-3; 11 bases are shared with TRBD1. The CDR3 extends over 16 amino acids. CDR1 and CDR2 (germline): SGHNT, YYREEE (reference sequence). V lost 3 bases and J lost 4; bases outside the gene matches: 7.

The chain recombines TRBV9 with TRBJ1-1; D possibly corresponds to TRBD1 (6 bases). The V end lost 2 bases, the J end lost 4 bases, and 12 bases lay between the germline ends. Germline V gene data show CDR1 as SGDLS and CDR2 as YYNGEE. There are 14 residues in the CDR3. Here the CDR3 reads CASSVDTGSTEAFF. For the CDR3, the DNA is TGTGCCAGCAGCGTGGATACAGGGTCCACTGAAGCTTTCTTT.

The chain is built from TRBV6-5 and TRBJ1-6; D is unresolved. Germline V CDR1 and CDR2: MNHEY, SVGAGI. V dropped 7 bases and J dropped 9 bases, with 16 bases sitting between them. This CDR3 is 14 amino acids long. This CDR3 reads CASTNRYIGSPLHF. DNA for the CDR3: TGTGCCAGCACTAACCGGTATATTGGTTCACCCCTCCACTTT.

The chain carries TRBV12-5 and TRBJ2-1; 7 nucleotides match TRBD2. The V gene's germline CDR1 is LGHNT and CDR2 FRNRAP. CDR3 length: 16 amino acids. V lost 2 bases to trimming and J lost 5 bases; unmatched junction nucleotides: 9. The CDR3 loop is CASGLSWGGKNNEQFF. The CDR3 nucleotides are TGTGCTAGTGGTTTGTCGTGGGGAGGGAAAAACAATGAGCAGTTCTTC.

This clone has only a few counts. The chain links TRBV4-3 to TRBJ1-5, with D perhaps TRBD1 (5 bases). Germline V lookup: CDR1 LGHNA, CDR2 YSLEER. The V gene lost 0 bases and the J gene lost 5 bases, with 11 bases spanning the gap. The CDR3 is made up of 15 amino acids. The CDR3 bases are TGCGCCAGCAGCCAAGATTTTGGAGGGGATCAGCCCCAGCATTTT. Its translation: CASSQDFGGDQPQHF.

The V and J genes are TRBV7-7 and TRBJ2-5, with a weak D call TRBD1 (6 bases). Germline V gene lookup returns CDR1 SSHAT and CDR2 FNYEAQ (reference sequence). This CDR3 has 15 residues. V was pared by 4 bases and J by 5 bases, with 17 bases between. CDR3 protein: CASSSSGVSFETQYF. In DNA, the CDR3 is TGTGCCAGCAGCTCGTCAGGGGTTTCCTTTGAGACCCAGTACTTC.

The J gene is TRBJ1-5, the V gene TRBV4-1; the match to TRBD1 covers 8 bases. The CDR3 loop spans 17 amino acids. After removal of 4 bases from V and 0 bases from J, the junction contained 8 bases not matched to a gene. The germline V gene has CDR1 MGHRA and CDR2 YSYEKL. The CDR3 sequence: CASSPGQGSYSNQPQHF. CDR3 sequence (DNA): TGCGCCAGCAGCCCAGGACAGGGAAGTTATAGCAATCAGCCCCAGCATTTT.

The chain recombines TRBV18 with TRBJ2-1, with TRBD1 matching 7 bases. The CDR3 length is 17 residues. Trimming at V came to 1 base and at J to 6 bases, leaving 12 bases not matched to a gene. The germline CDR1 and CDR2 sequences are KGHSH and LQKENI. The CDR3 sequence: CASSPLRTGTGRNEQFF. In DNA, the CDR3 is TGTGCCAGCTCACCACTCCGGACAGGCACGGGACGCAATGAGCAGTTCTTC.

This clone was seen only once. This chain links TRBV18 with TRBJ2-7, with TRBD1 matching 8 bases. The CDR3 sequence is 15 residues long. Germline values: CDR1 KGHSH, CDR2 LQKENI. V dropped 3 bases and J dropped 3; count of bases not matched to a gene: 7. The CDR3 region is CASSPRGQGNYEQYF. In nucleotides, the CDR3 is TGTGCCAGCTCACCTCGTGGACAGGGAAACTACGAGCAGTACTTC. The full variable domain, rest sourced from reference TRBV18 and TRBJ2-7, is NAGVMQNPRHLVRRRGQEARLRCSPMKGHSHVYWYRQLPEEGLKFMVYLQKENIIDESGMPKERFSAEFPKEGPSILRIQQVVRGDSAAYFCASSPRGQGNYEQYFGPGTRLTVT.

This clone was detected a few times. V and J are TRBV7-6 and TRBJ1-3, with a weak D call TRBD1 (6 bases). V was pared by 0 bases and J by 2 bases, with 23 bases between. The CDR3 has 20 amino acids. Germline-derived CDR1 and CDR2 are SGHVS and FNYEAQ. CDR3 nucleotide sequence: TGTGCCAGCAGCTTAGCGGGGGGGGGCTGGTCTAGTCGTCCTGGAAACACCATATATTTT. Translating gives CASSLAGGGWSSRPGNTIYF.

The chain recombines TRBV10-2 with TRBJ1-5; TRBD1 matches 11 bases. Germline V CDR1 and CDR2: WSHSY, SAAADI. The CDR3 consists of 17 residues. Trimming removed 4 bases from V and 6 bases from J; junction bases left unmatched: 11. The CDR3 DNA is TGCGCCAGCAGTGGTGGGACAGGGGGTTTGGCCGGTCAGCCCCAGCATTTT. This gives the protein CASSGGTGGLAGQPQHF.

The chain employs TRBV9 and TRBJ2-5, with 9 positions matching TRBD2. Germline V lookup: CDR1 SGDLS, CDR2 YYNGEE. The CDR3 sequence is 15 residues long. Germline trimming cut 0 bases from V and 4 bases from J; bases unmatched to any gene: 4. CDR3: CASSVGAGGRETQYF. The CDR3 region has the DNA TGTGCCAGCAGCGTAGGGGCGGGGGGGCGAGAGACCCAGTACTTC.

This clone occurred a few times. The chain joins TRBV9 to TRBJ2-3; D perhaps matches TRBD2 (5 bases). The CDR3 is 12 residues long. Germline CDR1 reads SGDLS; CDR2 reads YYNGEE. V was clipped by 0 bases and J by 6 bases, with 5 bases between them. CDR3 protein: CASSVAGDTQYF. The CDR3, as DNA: TGTGCCAGCAGCGTAGCGGGGGATACGCAGTATTTT.

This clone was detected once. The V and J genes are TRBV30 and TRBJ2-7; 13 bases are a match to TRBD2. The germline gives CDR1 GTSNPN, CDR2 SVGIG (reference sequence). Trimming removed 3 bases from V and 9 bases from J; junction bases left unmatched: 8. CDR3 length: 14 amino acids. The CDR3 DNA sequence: TGTGCCTGGAGCCGGACTAGCGGGAGCTCGGTGCAGTACTTC. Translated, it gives CAWSRTSGSSVQYF.

CDR3 sequence reads: CAISGKGRDEKLFF. The CDR3 DNA is TGTGCCATCAGTGGGAAGGGGCGCGATGAAAAACTGTTTTTT. V and J are TRBV10-3 and TRBJ1-4; D may be TRBD1 (5 bases). Per germline, CDR1 ENHRY and CDR2 SYGVKD. V lost 4 bases, J lost 6 bases, and 12 bases lay in between. The CDR3 contains 14 residues.

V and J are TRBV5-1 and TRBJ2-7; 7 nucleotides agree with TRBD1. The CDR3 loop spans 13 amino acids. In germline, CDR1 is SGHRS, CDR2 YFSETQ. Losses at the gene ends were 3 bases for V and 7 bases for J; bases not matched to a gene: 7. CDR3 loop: CASSWDSPREQYF. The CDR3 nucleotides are TGCGCCAGCAGCTGGGACAGCCCTAGGGAGCAGTACTTC.

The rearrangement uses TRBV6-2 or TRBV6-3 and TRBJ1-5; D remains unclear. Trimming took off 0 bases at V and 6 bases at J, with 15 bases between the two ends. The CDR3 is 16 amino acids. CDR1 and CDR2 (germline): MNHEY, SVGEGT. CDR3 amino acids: CASSYSRVGRSQPQHF. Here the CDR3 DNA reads TGTGCCAGCAGTTACTCGAGGGTTGGAAGGAGTCAGCCCCAGCATTTT.

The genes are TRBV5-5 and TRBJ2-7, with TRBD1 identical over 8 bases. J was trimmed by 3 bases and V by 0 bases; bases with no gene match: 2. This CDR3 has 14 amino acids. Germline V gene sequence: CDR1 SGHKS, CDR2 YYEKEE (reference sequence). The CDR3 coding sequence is TGTGCCAGCAGCTTGGAAACAGGGGGCTACGAGCAGTACTTC. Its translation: CASSLETGGYEQYF.

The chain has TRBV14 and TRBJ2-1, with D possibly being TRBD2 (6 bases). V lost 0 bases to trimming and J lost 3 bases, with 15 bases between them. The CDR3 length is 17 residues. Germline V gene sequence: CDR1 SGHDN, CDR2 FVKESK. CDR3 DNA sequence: TGTGCCAGCAGCCAAGAGGTCGGCGGGATTAGCTACAATGAGCAGTTCTTC. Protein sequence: CASSQEVGGISYNEQFF.

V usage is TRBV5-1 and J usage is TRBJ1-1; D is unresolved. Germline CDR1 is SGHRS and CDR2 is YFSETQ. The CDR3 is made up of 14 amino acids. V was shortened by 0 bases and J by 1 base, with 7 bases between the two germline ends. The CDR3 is CASSLGHANTEAFF. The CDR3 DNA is TGCGCCAGCAGCTTGGGACACGCGAACACTGAAGCTTTCTTT.